The present T cell receptor beta chain was sequenced within a study of blood T cell repertoires in COVID-19. Study-level information: The origin of the acute and convalescent COVID-19 samples was the United States, Italy and Spain.

Study processing details: By means of reference gene primer amplification, nucleated cell counts were estimated. TCRdb's table, derived via immunoSEQ multiplex PCR, lists solely in-frame clones and lacks some. The V and J calls and the clone size are those of that table, but D and trimming were determined from the DNA. The sample holds approximately 85,000 clones; almost 90% are singletons and the top ten take 4.3%. The trim removed 7 bases at V and 8 bases at J, leaving 6 bases unmatched. The CDR3 is 12 residues long. CDR1 MNHEY and CDR2 SVGAGI come from the germline V gene. The source of this sequence is a woman aged 80 or older with active or convalescent COVID-19. The V call is TRBV6-5, the J call TRBJ1-2; 8 bases agree with TRBD1. The sample was peripheral blood. CDR3 loop: CASTDRVGGYTF. In DNA, the CDR3 is TGTGCCAGCACGGACAGGGTGGGGGGCTACACCTTC.